This T cell receptor beta chain was captured by sequencing in a study of blood T cell repertoires in COVID-19. Study information: Both acute and convalescent COVID-19 samples were obtained from the United States, Italy and Spain. In each case, the material was cDNA or gDNA derived from T cells, B-cell-depleted T cells, or PBMCs.

Data came from immunoSEQ multiplex PCR; TCRdb stores just in-frame clones and leaves some out. The sample lists about 210,000 clones, 80% to 85% occurring once. V was clipped by 1 base and J by 3 bases; unmatched bases: 2. The CDR3 consists of 14 residues. Germline values: CDR1 MNHNS, CDR2 SASEGT. The receptor was derived from a woman aged 45-59 years with acute COVID-19. The sample was PBMCs or T cells enriched from blood (not recorded which). This chain uses TRBV6-1 with TRBJ2-7; 8 bases fit TRBD2. This CDR3 reads CASSEGTSSYEQYF. The DNA for the CDR3 is TGTGCCAGCAGTGAAGGGACTAGCAGCTACGAGCAGTACTTC.